This T cell receptor beta chain was observed in a study of OX40 agonist ivuxolimab in advanced cancers. Study overall: One hepatocellular carcinoma and two cutaneous melanoma patients partially responded.

Autoimmune disease history or systemic immunosuppression was exclusionary. CDR3 size: 11 residues. Between the trimmed V and J ends, which lost 7 bases and 0 bases, there was a span of 4 bases. From germline, CDR1 is MNHEY and CDR2 SVGAGI. Sequenced by immunoSEQ multiplex PCR; TCRdb stores in-frame clones only, minus some. The sample consists of tens of thousands of clones, about nine tenths of them appearing once. This chain uses TRBV6-5 with TRBJ2-7, with D hard to call. The sample here was CD4+ or CD8+ T cells sorted from blood, taken in a trial of the OX40 agonist ivuxolimab. The sequence derives from an adult with an advanced solid tumor such as melanoma, head and neck, liver or kidney cancer. The CDR3 here is CASKHSYEQYF. CDR3 DNA: TGTGCCAGCAAGCACTCCTACGAGCAGTACTTC.